This T cell receptor (beta chain) was recorded in a study of T-cell reconstitution after alpha-beta-depleted transplantation in children. This clonotype was seen a handful of times. The TCRbeta library was prepared with unique molecular identifiers. One entry per CDR3 protein results from TCRdb running MiXCR on the PCR reads. The table lists some 550,000 distinct CDR3 sequences, approximately 16% of them singletons. Trimming removed 7 bases from V and 4 bases from J; junction bases left unmatched: 4. The CDR3 spans 13 residues. CDR1 and CDR2 (germline): MNHNY, SVGAGI (reference sequence). The chain links TRBV6-6 to TRBJ2-7, with TRBD1 matching 10 bases. The sample consisted of PBMCs from the stem cell graft donor, taken from the stem cell graft. The sequence came from a human donor who donated a stem cell graft to a child with acute lymphoblastic leukemia. CDR3 DNA sequence: TGTGCCAGCAAGGGACAGGGGAAGTACGAGCAGTACTTC. Protein: CASKGQGKYEQYF.